This T cell receptor (beta chain) was sequenced during a study of a mutant IDH1 vaccine in newly diagnosed glioma. Study context: A roughly 62% male, 37.5% female split and a mean age of about 40 years characterized treated patients. Patients got radiotherapy, temozolomide, or both beforehand, and most got both.

This CDR3 comprises 15 residues. Germline assignment: CDR1 MNHNS and CDR2 SASEGT. V gave up 6 bases and J gave up 2 bases, with 13 bases separating them. Noted time point: baseline, week 1 (first vaccination visit). Specified treatment: pre-vaccination baseline after standard-of-care therapy. On this clone itself: Its antigen remains unidentified.

Sequencing used immunoSEQ multiplex PCR; TCRdb keeps in-frame clones, though not all of them. The sample lists tens of thousands of clones; 86% were seen once. Study-level results: Across multiple MHC alleles, 93.3% of patients had vaccine-induced responses.

This TCR was sampled from a man aged 40-50 years with glioma. This chain uses TRBV6-1 with TRBJ2-2, with D possibly TRBD1 on 7 matching bases. Sample: PBMCs, taken from a glioma patient treated with radiotherapy, temozolomide or both. CDR3 region: CASRAGQLNTGELFF. The CDR3 bases are TGTGCCAGCAGGGCGGGACAGCTAAACACCGGGGAGCTGTTTTTT.